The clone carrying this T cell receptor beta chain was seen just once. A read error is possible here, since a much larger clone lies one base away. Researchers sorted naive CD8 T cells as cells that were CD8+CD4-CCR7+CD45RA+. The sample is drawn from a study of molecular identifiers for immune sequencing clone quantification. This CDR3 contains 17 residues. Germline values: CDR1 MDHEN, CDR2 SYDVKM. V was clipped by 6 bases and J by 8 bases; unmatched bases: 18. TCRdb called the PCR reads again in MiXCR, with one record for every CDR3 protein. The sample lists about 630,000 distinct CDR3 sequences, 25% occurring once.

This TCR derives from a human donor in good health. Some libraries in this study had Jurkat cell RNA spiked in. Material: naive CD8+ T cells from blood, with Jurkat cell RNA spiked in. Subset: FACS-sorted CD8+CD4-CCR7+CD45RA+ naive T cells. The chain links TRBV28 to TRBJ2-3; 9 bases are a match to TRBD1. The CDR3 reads CASRDPQQGAPRATQYF. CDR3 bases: TGTGCCAGCAGGGATCCCCAACAGGGGGCGCCGAGAGCTACGCAGTATTTT.